This TCR beta chain was recovered during a study of shared clonotypes between healthy human individuals. TCRdb's copy holds only in-frame clones and misses some; the assay was immunoSEQ multiplex PCR. The repertoire holds about 980,000 clones, with about 80% as singletons. V lost 8 bases, J lost 2 bases, and 16 bases lay in between. Germline V gene data show CDR1 as MNHNY and CDR2 as SVGAGI (reference sequence). There are 14 residues in the CDR3. The sequence was obtained from a young man in good health. V gene TRBV6-6 combines with J gene TRBJ2-7; TRBD2 might be the D (6 bases). The sample comprised memory CD4+ T cells sorted from blood. Subset defined: CD45RA-negative fraction. The chain's CDR3 is CASEHGGKTYEQYF. As DNA, the CDR3 is TGTGCCAGCGAACATGGGGGGAAGACCTACGAGCAGTACTTC.